The rows below give T cell receptor beta chains drawn from one sample of a study of blood T cell repertoires in COVID-19. Sequencing was performed with immunoSEQ multiplex PCR; in TCRdb, only in-frame clones are kept and a portion is missing. The table includes approximately 150,000 clones, roughly 88% detected once. Sequences were obtained from PBMCs or T cells enriched from blood (not recorded which). These receptor sequences come from a man between 65 and 85 years old who had been exposed to COVID-19. CDR3s include the opening cysteine and the closing phenylalanine or tryptophan. Fields, in order: clone size, J gene, D gene, V gene, CDR3 protein, CDR3 DNA. The D gene is left open where the match is weak. Only some rows state a clone size, as once, few, many or a class for expanded clones.

.	TRBJ2-7	.	TRBV6-2/TRBV6-3	CASSPGQNYEQYF	TGTGCCAGCAGTCCGGGACAAAACTACGAGCAGTACTTC
few	TRBJ1-5	.	TRBV28	CASSSTIKGRDQPQHF	TGTGCCAGCAGTTCGACCATCAAAGGCAGGGATCAGCCCCAGCATTTT
few	TRBJ2-3	.	TRBV2	CASDGRLRSTDTQYF	TGTGCCAGCGACGGGAGACTCCGGAGCACAGATACGCAGTATTTT
.	TRBJ1-5	.	TRBV21-1	CAPFGRQPQHF	TGTGCCCCTTTTGGCCGTCAGCCCCAGCATTTT
.	TRBJ1-5	.	TRBV19	CASSIGVTRDSNQPQHF	TGTGCCAGTAGTATCGGGGTAACGAGGGATAGCAATCAGCCCCAGCATTTT
.	TRBJ1-5	TRBD1	TRBV18	CASSLGQGAGGNQPQHF	TGTGCCAGCTCATTGGGACAGGGGGCTGGGGGCAATCAGCCCCAGCATTTT
.	TRBJ1-1	.	TRBV19	CASSGRETEAFF	TGTGCCAGTAGCGGGAGAGAGACTGAAGCTTTCTTT
.	TRBJ1-4	TRBD1	TRBV7-9	CASSTGTGENEKLFF	TGTGCCAGCAGCACCGGGACAGGCGAAAATGAAAAACTGTTTTTT
.	TRBJ2-1	TRBD1	TRBV5-1	CAMLTGTVYNEQFF	TGCGCCATGCTAACCGGGACAGTCTACAATGAGCAGTTCTTC
.	TRBJ1-4	.	TRBV4-1	CASSQDGNEKLFF	TGCGCCAGCAGCCAAGACGGTAATGAAAAACTGTTTTTT
once	TRBJ1-2	TRBD1	TRBV7-8	CASSLGTGGSGYTF	TGTGCCAGCAGCTTAGGGACAGGGGGCTCTGGCTACACCTTC
.	TRBJ2-7	.	TRBV6-6	CASSLVAADLSYEQYF	TGTGCCAGCAGCTTAGTGGCGGCAGATCTATCCTACGAGCAGTACTTC
.	TRBJ1-2	.	TRBV5-8	CASSHPPGLGDYGYTF	TGTGCCAGCAGCCACCCCCCGGGGTTGGGAGACTATGGCTACACCTTC
.	TRBJ2-3	TRBD2	TRBV9	CASSVAGGPYSTDTQYF	TGTGCCAGCAGCGTAGCGGGAGGGCCATATAGCACAGATACGCAGTATTTT
.	TRBJ1-6	TRBD1	TRBV18	CASSRAEGGFSYNSPLHF	TGTGCCAGTTCTCGAGCTGAAGGGGGCTTTTCCTATAATTCACCCCTCCACTTT
few	TRBJ2-5	TRBD1	TRBV30	CAWSAGGGETQYF	TGTGCCTGGAGCGCAGGGGGCGGAGAGACCCAGTACTTC
.	TRBJ1-3	.	TRBV3-1/TRBV3-2	CASSQVQLSGNTIYF	TGTGCCAGCAGCCAAGTTCAGTTGTCTGGAAACACCATATATTTT
.	TRBJ1-2	TRBD1	TRBV7-9	CASSPQRTGFDGYTF	TGTGCCAGCAGCCCCCAACGGACAGGGTTCGACGGCTACACCTTC
.	TRBJ2-7	TRBD2	TRBV19	CASSPKGGFEYEQYF	TGTGCCAGTAGCCCTAAGGGAGGGTTCGAATACGAGCAGTACTTC
.	TRBJ2-5	TRBD2	TRBV19	CASSWTSGGSQETQYF	TGTGCCAGTAGCTGGACTAGCGGGGGGTCCCAAGAGACCCAGTACTTC
.	TRBJ2-5	.	TRBV5-1	CASSMGAQGTQETQYF	TGCGCCAGCAGCATGGGGGCGCAGGGGACCCAAGAGACCCAGTACTTC
.	TRBJ1-2	TRBD1	TRBV7-2	CASSSRDRGNYGYTF	TGTGCCAGCAGCTCCCGGGACAGGGGCAACTATGGCTACACCTTC
.	TRBJ2-3	TRBD1	TRBV4-3	CASSQGRFGQGDHTQYF	TGCGCCAGCAGCCAAGGCAGATTTGGACAGGGGGATCATACGCAGTATTTT
.	TRBJ1-3	.	TRBV12-3/TRBV12-4	CASSEGAGNTIYF	TGTGCCAGCAGCGAGGGGGCTGGAAACACCATATATTTT
few	TRBJ1-6	TRBD1	TRBV5-1	CASKEGTGGPFYDSPLHF	TGCGCCAGCAAAGAAGGGACAGGGGGACCTTTTTACGATTCACCCCTCCACTTT
.	TRBJ1-6	TRBD1	TRBV24-1	CATSQTGTGVAYNSPLHF	TGTGCCACCAGTCAAACCGGGACAGGGGTGGCCTATAATTCACCCCTCCACTTT
.	TRBJ1-2	.	TRBV6-2/TRBV6-3	CASSYPPNYGYTF	TGTGCCAGCAGTTACCCCCCAAACTATGGCTACACCTTC
.	TRBJ1-5	TRBD1	TRBV9	CASSVGQGGNQPQHF	TGTGCCAGCAGCGTAGGACAGGGGGGCAATCAGCCCCAGCATTTT
.	TRBJ2-1	TRBD2	TRBV6-5	CASTPGTSGYNEQFF	TGTGCCAGCACCCCCGGGACTAGCGGTTACAATGAGCAGTTCTTC
few	TRBJ1-2	TRBD1	TRBV3-1/TRBV3-2	CASSQGTGPPAYGYTF	TGTGCCAGCAGCCAAGGGACAGGTCCACCGGCCTATGGCTACACCTTC
.	TRBJ2-7	.	TRBV3-1/TRBV3-2	CASSQDRDSEQYF	TGTGCCAGCAGCCAAGATAGGGACTCCGAGCAGTACTTC
.	TRBJ2-2	.	TRBV5-5	CASSFQLQSSAGELFF	TGTGCCAGCAGCTTTCAATTGCAGTCTAGCGCCGGGGAGCTGTTTTTT
.	TRBJ1-3	TRBD1	TRBV19	CASTERGQALGNTIYF	TGTGCCAGTACAGAGAGGGGACAGGCGCTTGGAAACACCATATATTTT
.	TRBJ1-1	.	TRBV27	CASSTDTSTNTEAFF	TGTGCCAGCAGCACTGATACTTCAACGAACACTGAAGCTTTCTTT
.	TRBJ1-2	.	TRBV11-2	CASSLGYREGYGYTF	TGTGCCAGCAGCTTAGGCTACAGGGAGGGCTATGGCTACACCTTC
once	TRBJ1-3	.	TRBV28	CASSLPQVGNTIYF	TGTGCCAGCAGTTTACCCCAGGTTGGAAACACCATATATTTT
.	TRBJ1-2	.	TRBV18	CASSKNGDGYTF	TGTGCCAGCTCTAAAAACGGGGATGGCTACACCTTC
.	TRBJ2-1	.	TRBV29-1	CSVVRRSGDEQFF	TGCAGCGTTGTCCGGCGTAGCGGTGATGAGCAGTTCTTC
once	TRBJ2-2	.	TRBV30	CAWIRGRSTGELFF	TGTGCCTGGATTCGGGGTCGTAGCACCGGGGAGCTGTTTTTT
.	TRBJ2-1	TRBD2	TRBV5-1	CASRTSGKHNEQFF	TGCGCCAGCAGGACTAGCGGGAAACACAATGAGCAGTTCTTC
.	TRBJ1-6	.	TRBV28	CASVDRGYNSPLHF	TGTGCCAGTGTAGATAGGGGTTATAATTCACCCCTCCACTTT